Following are 19 T cell receptor beta chains from one sample sequenced in a study of early T cells in non-severe SARS-CoV-2 infection (dated by TCRdb to about 2021). To prepare the library, 5' RACE was applied. Sequencing instrument: NextSeq 500. The public sequencing data were trimmed at Q25 with fastp and processed into clonotypes with MiXCR by TCRdb, which kept only in-frame beta chains. Every distinct CDR3 protein forms one entry, paired with its most common genes and DNA. In all, the sample holds tens of thousands of distinct CDR3 sequences, and 9% to 15% of those were seen once. The ten largest clones take up about 1.7% of the sample. Material: whole blood. The origin of the receptors is an adult who was a healthcare worker with PCR-confirmed SARS-CoV-2 infection or an uninfected control (not recorded which).

The rearrangement joins TRBV4-2 to TRBJ2-3, with 7 bases that match TRBD1. V trimming: 4 bases; J trimming: 0 bases; junction bases outside the gene matches: 10. Germline V gene data show CDR1 as LGHNA and CDR2 as YNFKEQ. The length of the CDR3 is 17 residues. The CDR3 protein is CASSPKSEGASTDTQYF. CDR3 sequence (DNA): TGTGCCAGCAGCCCGAAATCCGAGGGGGCGAGCACAGATACGCAGTATTTT.

This clonotype was seen at least ten times. The chain is built from TRBV12-3 or TRBV12-4 and TRBJ2-6, with D unclear. CDR3 length: 16 amino acids. The ends were cut back, 4 bases at V and 0 bases at J, with 10 bases in the middle. CDR3 sequence (DNA): TGTGCCAGCAGTTATCCCCTTAGCTCTGGGGCCAACGTCCTGACTTTC. Translated: CASSYPLSSGANVLTF.

This clonotype was observed at least ten times. The CDR3 DNA reads TGTGCCAGCAGTCAGGGACAGAGAGACTATGGCTACACCTTC. Residues: CASSQGQRDYGYTF. This chain uses TRBV5-6 with TRBJ1-2; 7 positions agree with TRBD1. The CDR3 extends over 14 amino acids. Germline CDR1 SGHDT, CDR2 YYEEEE. V lost 5 bases, J lost 3 bases, and 7 bases stayed unmatched.

The V gene is TRBV5-6, the J gene TRBJ1-2; D unresolved. The CDR3 has 12 amino acids. The V end was cut by 4 bases, the J end by 8 bases, with 12 bases between. Germline V CDR1 and CDR2: SGHDT, YYEEEE. CDR3 nucleotides: TGTGCCAGCAGCATGCGCGCAGGCGGCTACACCTTC. It is translated as CASSMRAGGYTF.

The rearrangement joins TRBV11-2 to TRBJ2-3; a weak D match, TRBD2 (6 bases). V was clipped by 5 bases and J by 0 bases, with 15 bases between them. The CDR3 covers 16 residues. Looked up from germline, CDR1 is SGHAT and CDR2 is FQNNGV. The CDR3 loop reads CASSTLGGLSTDTQYF. The CDR3 DNA sequence: TGTGCCAGCAGCACCTTAGGCGGACTAAGCACAGATACGCAGTATTTT.

The rearrangement uses TRBV9 and TRBJ2-7; 11 bases line up with TRBD1. V dropped 4 bases and J dropped 3; count of bases not matched to a gene: 12. Germline CDR1 reads SGDLS; CDR2 reads YYNGEE. The CDR3 is 17 residues long. Written as DNA, the CDR3 is TGTGCCAGCAGCCCCTCCCCCGCGGACAGGGGGCTCTACGAGCAGTACTTC. It specifies CASSPSPADRGLYEQYF.

This clonotype was counted only a few times. This sequence joins TRBV2 and TRBJ1-2; TRBD1 is a possible D gene (5 bases). The V end lost 7 bases, the J end lost 0 bases, and 9 bases lay between the germline ends. The CDR3 is made up of 13 amino acids. Germline loops: CDR1 SNHLY, CDR2 FYNNEI. The CDR3, as DNA: TGTGCCAGCAACGGGGACTCTAACTATGGCTACACCTTC. This gives the protein CASNGDSNYGYTF.

The V gene is TRBV11-1, the J gene TRBJ2-5; possibly TRBD1 for D (5 bases). Trimming cost V 4 bases and J 0 bases, with 9 bases left between them. The V gene's germline CDR1 is SGHAT and CDR2 FQDESV (reference sequence). The CDR3 sequence is 14 residues long. CDR3 sequence: CASSSDRYQETQYF. CDR3 DNA sequence: TGTGCCAGCAGCTCCGACAGATACCAAGAGACCCAGTACTTC. The variable domain in full, with the rest retrieved from reference TRBV11-1 and TRBJ2-5, is EAEVAQSPRYKITEKSQAVAFWCDPISGHATLYWYRQILGQGPELLVQFQDESVVDDSQLPKDRFSAERLKGVDSTLKIQPAELGDSAMYLCASSSDRYQETQYFGPGTRLLVL.

This clonotype has ten or more counts. The chain couples TRBV29-1 to TRBJ1-1, with a tentative D call TRBD1 (6 bases). V was clipped by 2 bases and J by 2 bases, with 9 bases between them. This CDR3 contains 13 residues. Germline V gene lookup returns CDR1 SQVTM and CDR2 ANQGSEA. In nucleotides, the CDR3 is TGCAGCGTTGAAAAGGGACAAAACACTGAAGCTTTCTTT. This translates into CSVEKGQNTEAFF.

This chain connects TRBV15 to TRBJ2-1, with 8 bases lining up with TRBD2. Trimming cost V 5 bases and J 10 bases; bases outside gene matches: 13. This CDR3 is 15 amino acids long. CDR1 and CDR2 (germline): LNHNV, YYDKDF (reference sequence). CDR3 residues: CATSLARGGQEEQFF. The CDR3 DNA follows: TGTGCCACCAGCTTGGCCCGGGGGGGCCAGGAAGAGCAGTTCTTC.

This clonotype was picked up a small number of times. The rearrangement links TRBV6-5 to TRBJ1-2; 8 positions match TRBD1. V dropped 6 bases and J dropped 0; count of bases not matched to a gene: 3. Germline CDR1 and CDR2: MNHEY and SVGAGI. The CDR3 length is 14 residues. CDR3 amino acids: CASRLQGANYGYTF. The CDR3 DNA reads TGTGCCAGCAGACTACAGGGGGCTAACTATGGCTACACCTTC.

This clonotype was counted many times. This rearrangement joins TRBV29-1 to TRBJ1-2; D possibly corresponds to TRBD1 (6 bases). Germline assignment: CDR1 SQVTM and CDR2 ANQGSEA. The V gene lost 4 bases and the J gene lost 8 bases, with 17 bases spanning the gap. The CDR3 totals 13 residues. The CDR3 DNA reads as TGCAGCGTTGTGTTGGCAGGGGAGGAAGGCTACACCTTC. Its protein is CSVVLAGEEGYTF.

At least ten counts were recorded for this clonotype. The chain links TRBV11-2 to TRBJ2-3; maybe TRBD2 (6 bases). There are 16 residues in the CDR3. Germline CDR1 is SGHAT and CDR2 is FQNNGV. V lost 6 bases to trimming and J lost 2 bases, with 18 bases between them. The CDR3 protein is CASSPLPRGLTDTQYF. CDR3 coding DNA: TGTGCCAGCAGTCCCCTTCCGCGGGGACTCACAGATACGCAGTATTTT. Full variable domain (rest looked up from reference TRBV11-2 and TRBJ2-3): EAGVAQSPRYKIIEKRQSVAFWCNPISGHATLYWYQQILGQGPKLLIQFQNNGVVDDSQLPKDRFSAERLKGVDSTLKIQPAKLEDSAVYLCASSPLPRGLTDTQYFGPGTRLTVL.

A few counts support this clonotype. Written as DNA, the CDR3 is TGTGCCAGCAGTTACGCCACCACGGGCACTGAAGCTTTCTTT. It encodes CASSYATTGTEAFF. V and J are TRBV6-6 and TRBJ1-1, with D hard to call. Deletions cut 2 bases from V and 4 bases from J, with 11 bases between. This CDR3 spans 14 amino acids. Per germline, CDR1 MNHNY and CDR2 SVGAGI (reference sequence).

V is TRBV20-1 and J is TRBJ1-5, with TRBD1 matching 9 bases. Germline values: CDR1 DFQATT, CDR2 SNEGSKA (reference sequence). With 1 base clipped from V and 4 bases from J, the junction kept 2 bases outside the gene matches. There are 14 residues in the CDR3. This chain's CDR3 is CSARVQGANQPQHF. The CDR3 DNA reads as TGCAGTGCTAGAGTACAGGGGGCGAATCAGCCCCAGCATTTT.

This clonotype was seen a handful of times. V and J are TRBV7-6 and TRBJ2-2; 10 bases are shared with TRBD2. The CDR3 sequence is 16 residues long. Germline CDR1 SGHVS, CDR2 FNYEAQ. V lost 5 bases to trimming and J lost 5 bases; unmatched junction nucleotides: 8. The chain's CDR3 is CASSPRGSGGTGELFF. CDR3 in DNA: TGTGCCAGCAGCCCCCGGGGTAGCGGGGGGACCGGGGAGCTGTTTTTT.

The V and J genes are TRBV10-2 and TRBJ2-5; the D gene is possibly TRBD1 (6 bases). The CDR3 sequence is 13 residues long. CDR1 and CDR2 from the germline V gene are WSHSY and SAAADI. V dropped 8 bases and J dropped 1 base, with 11 bases sitting between them. Here the CDR3 reads CASSRTVQETQYF. The CDR3 DNA follows: TGCGCCAGCTCGCGGACAGTCCAAGAGACCCAGTACTTC.

The V call is TRBV6-1, the J call TRBJ2-2; perhaps TRBD2 as D (6 bases). V dropped 3 bases and J dropped 6 bases, with 14 bases sitting between them. Germline V lookup: CDR1 MNHNS, CDR2 SASEGT. The CDR3 has 15 amino acids. CDR3 in amino acids: CASSDLRGRAGELFF. CDR3 nucleotide sequence: TGTGCCAGCAGTGATCTACGGGGGAGAGCCGGGGAGCTGTTTTTT.

This clonotype was counted ten times or more. The chain combines TRBV29-1 with TRBJ2-1; TRBD1 aligns across 9 bases. Germline V gene data show CDR1 as SQVTM and CDR2 as ANQGSEA. V lost 7 bases, J lost 4 bases, and 5 bases stayed unmatched. The CDR3 runs 13 residues. CDR3 in DNA: TGCAGCGGAGACAGGGGGGGATACAATGAGCAGTTCTTC. It encodes CSGDRGGYNEQFF.